This T cell receptor beta chain was recorded in a study of cytomegalovirus exposure and HLA in healthy donors. Broader study findings: A link between a missense DCLRE1C variant and TCR beta V- and J-gene trimming emerged from a later analysis. Earlier analysis yielded a pattern in which most TCR beta V segments were productive about 90% or about 30% of the time.

Remarks on this clone: Its antigen is not known.

13 Jbeta primers and 60 Vbeta primers were used for the PCR. Clones were read by immunoSEQ multiplex PCR, and TCRdb kept only the in-frame ones, dropping some. The sample lists 150,000 to 200,000 clones; around 78% were seen once. This CDR3 region has 11 residues. Germline loops: CDR1 SNHLY, CDR2 FYNNEI. This TCR was recovered from a man between 18 and 29 years old in good health and CMV-seronegative. The gene calls are TRBV2 and TRBJ2-5; weak D call: TRBD2 (5 bases). Gene TRBJ2-7 matches the end of the DNA better, so the J call may be wrong. Material for sequencing was PBMCs. The chain's CDR3 is CASSGGGEQYF. Here the CDR3 DNA reads TGTGCCAGCAGTGGCGGAGGCGAGCAGTACTTC.